This note documents a single T cell receptor beta chain sequence. Under the authors' procedure: Amplification of reference gene primers provided the estimated nucleated cell counts. Generated by immunoSEQ multiplex PCR, the TCRdb table keeps only in-frame clones and is missing some. The DNA gave D and trimming, while V, J and clone size come from that table. The sample has more than 65,000 clones; approximately 80% are singletons. Germline CDR1 and CDR2: MNHEY and SVGAGI. The CDR3 contains 16 residues. After removal of 2 bases from V and 4 bases from J, the junction contained 6 bases not matched to a gene. The data were taken from a study of blood T cell repertoires in COVID-19. Across the whole study: Samples came from the United States, Italy and Spain, spanning acute and convalescent COVID-19. T cells, B-cell-depleted T cells, or PBMCs provided the cDNA or gDNA that served as material.

The sample was peripheral blood. The receptor was derived from a man in his thirties or forties with COVID-19, enrolled during active disease. The rearrangement joins TRBV6-5 to TRBJ2-2, with 8 bases identical to TRBD2. The CDR3 DNA is TGTGCCAGCAGTTACGCGGGGGGCGTCGGCACCGGGGAGCTGTTTTTT. This gives the protein CASSYAGGVGTGELFF.